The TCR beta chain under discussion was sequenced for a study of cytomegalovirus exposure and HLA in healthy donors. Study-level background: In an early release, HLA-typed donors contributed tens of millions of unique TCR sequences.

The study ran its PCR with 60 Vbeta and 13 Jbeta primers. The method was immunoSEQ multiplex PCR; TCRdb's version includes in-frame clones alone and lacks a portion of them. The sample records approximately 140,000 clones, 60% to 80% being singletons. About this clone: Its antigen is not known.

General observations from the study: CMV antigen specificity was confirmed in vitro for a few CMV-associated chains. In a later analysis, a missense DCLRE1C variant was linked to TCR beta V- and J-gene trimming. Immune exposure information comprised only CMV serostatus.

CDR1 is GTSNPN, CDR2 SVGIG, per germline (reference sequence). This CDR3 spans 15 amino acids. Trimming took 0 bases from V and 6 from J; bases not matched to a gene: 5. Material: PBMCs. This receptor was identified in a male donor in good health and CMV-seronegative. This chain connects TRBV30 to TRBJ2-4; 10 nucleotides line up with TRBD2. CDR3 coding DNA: TGTGCCTGGAGTGTAAAGCGGGGGGGGGTAAACATTCAGTACTTC. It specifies CAWSVKRGGVNIQYF.